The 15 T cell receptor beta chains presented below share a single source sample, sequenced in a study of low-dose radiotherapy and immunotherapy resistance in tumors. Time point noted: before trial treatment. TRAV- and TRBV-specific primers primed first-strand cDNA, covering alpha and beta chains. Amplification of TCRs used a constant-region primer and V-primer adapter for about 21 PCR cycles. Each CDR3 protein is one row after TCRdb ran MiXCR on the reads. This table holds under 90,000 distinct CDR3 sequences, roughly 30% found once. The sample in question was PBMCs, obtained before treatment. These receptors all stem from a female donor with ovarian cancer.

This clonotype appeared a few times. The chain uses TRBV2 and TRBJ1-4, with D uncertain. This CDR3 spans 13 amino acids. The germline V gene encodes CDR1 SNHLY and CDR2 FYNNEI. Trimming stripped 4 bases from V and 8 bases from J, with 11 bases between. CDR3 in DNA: TGTGCCAGCAGTGCAGGAATACGCGAAAAACTGTTTTTT. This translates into CASSAGIREKLFF.

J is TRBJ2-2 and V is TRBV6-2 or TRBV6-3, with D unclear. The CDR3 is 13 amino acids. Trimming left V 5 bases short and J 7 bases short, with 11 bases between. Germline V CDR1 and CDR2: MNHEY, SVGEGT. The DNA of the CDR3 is TGTGCCAGCAGTGAAAGGACGGACGGGGAGCTGTTTTTT. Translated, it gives CASSERTDGELFF.

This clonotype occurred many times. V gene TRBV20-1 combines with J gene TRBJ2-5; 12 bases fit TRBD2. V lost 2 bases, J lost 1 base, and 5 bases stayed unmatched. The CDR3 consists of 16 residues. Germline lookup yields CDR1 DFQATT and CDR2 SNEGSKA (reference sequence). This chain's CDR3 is CSARYTSGGTQETQYF. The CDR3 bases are TGCAGTGCTAGATACACTAGCGGGGGGACCCAAGAGACCCAGTACTTC.

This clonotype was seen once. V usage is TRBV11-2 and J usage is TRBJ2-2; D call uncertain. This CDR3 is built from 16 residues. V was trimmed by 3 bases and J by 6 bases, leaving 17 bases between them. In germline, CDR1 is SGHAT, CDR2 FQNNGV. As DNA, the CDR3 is TGTGCCAGCAGCTTCAACTGGGCCGTAACCGCCGGGGAGCTGTTTTTT. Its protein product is CASSFNWAVTAGELFF.

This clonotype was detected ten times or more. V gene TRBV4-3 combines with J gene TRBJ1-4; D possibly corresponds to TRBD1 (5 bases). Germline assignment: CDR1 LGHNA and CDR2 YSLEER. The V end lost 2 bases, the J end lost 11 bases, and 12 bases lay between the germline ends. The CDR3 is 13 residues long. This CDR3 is CASSQYQGDKLFF. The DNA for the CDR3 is TGCGCCAGCAGCCAATACCAGGGAGATAAACTGTTTTTT.

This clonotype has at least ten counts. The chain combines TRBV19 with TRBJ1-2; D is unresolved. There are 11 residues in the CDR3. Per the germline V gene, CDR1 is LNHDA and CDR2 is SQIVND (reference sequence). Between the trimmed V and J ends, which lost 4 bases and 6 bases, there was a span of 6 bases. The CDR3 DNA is TGTGCCAGTAGTAACTTCGATGGCTACACCTTC. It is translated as CASSNFDGYTF.

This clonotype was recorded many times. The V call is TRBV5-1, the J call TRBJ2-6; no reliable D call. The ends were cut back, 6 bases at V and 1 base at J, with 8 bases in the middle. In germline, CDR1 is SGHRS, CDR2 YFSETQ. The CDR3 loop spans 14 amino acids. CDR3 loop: CASKTLSGANVLTF. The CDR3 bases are TGCGCCAGCAAGACTCTGTCTGGGGCCAACGTCCTGACTTTC.

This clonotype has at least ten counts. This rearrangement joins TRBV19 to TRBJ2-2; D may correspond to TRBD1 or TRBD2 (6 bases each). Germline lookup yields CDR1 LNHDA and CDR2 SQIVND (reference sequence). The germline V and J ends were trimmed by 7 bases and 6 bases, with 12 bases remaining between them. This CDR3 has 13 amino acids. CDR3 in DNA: TGTGCCAGTACCCTTAGGGGGGCCGGGGAGCTGTTTTTT. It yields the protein CASTLRGAGELFF.

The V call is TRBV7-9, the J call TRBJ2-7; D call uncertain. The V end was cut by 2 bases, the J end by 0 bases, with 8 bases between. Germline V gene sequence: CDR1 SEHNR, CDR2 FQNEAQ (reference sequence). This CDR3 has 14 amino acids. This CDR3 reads CASSLSRSSYEQYF. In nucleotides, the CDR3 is TGTGCCAGCAGCTTAAGCAGGAGCTCCTACGAGCAGTACTTC.

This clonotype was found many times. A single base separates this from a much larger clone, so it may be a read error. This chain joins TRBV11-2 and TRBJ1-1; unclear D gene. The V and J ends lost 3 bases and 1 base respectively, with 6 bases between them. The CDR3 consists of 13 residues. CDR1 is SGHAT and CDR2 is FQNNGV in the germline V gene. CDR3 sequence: CASSFVGNTEAFF. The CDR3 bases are TGTGCCAGCAGCTTTGTGGGGAACACTGAAGCTTTCTTT.

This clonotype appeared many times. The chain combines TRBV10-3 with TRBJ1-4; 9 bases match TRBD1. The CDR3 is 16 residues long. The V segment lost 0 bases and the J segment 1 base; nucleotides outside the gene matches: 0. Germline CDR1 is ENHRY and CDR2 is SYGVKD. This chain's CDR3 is CAISESDRGTNEKLFF. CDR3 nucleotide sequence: TGTGCCATCAGTGAGTCGGACAGGGGAACTAATGAAAAACTGTTTTTT.

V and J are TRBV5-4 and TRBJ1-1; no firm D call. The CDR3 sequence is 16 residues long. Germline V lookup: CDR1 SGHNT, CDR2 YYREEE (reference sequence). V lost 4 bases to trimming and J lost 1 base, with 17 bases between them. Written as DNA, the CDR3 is TGTGCCAGCAGCCCTTCCCGAGGTCCGAGGAACACTGAAGCTTTCTTT. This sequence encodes CASSPSRGPRNTEAFF.

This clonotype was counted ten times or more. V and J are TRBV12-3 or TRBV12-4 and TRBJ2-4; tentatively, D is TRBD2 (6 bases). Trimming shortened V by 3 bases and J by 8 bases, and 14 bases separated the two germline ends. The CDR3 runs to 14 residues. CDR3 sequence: CASSFAGRGDIQYF. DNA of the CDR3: TGTGCCAGCAGTTTCGCGGGGAGAGGAGACATTCAGTACTTC.

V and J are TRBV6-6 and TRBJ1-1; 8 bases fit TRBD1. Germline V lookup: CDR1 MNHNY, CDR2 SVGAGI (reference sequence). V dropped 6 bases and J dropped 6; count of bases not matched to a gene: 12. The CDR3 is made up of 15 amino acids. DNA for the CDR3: TGTGCCAGCAGACCCCAGACAGGGGAGGGGGCTGAAGCTTTCTTT. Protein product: CASRPQTGEGAEAFF.

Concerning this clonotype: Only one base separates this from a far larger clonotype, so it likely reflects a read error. CDR3 sequence: CASSTRTGETYEQFF. CDR3 nucleotide sequence: TGTGCCAGCAGCACACGGACAGGGGAGACCTACGAGCAGTTCTTC. The chain uses TRBV9 and TRBJ2-1; 9 bases match TRBD1. Germline V CDR1 and CDR2: SGDLS, YYNGEE. The CDR3 sequence is 15 residues long. With 4 bases clipped from V and 10 bases from J, the junction kept 12 bases outside the gene matches.